Each of the 9 T cell receptor beta chains below was sequenced from the same sample in a study of T cell changes during pregnancy in multiple sclerosis. Data came from immunoSEQ multiplex PCR; TCRdb stores just in-frame clones and leaves some out. This sample has 50,000 to 65,000 clones, with approximately 91% found just once. The material was peripheral blood, obtained in the second trimester of pregnancy. The source of these receptors is a female donor with multiple sclerosis, enrolled in a pregnancy study.

Points on this clone: Other DNA sequences in this specimen translate into the identical CDR3. This chain uses TRBV6-1 with TRBJ2-7, with TRBD1 matching over 10 bases. V lost 1 base to trimming and J lost 3 bases; unmatched junction nucleotides: 0. Per germline, CDR1 MNHNS and CDR2 SASEGT. CDR3 length: 14 amino acids. The CDR3 is CASSEGTGGYEQYF. CDR3 nucleotides: TGTGCCAGCAGTGAAGGGACAGGGGGCTACGAGCAGTACTTC.

J is TRBJ1-6 and V is TRBV7-6; D unresolved. Trimming shortened V by 1 base and J by 9 bases, and 7 bases separated the two germline ends. There are 13 residues in the CDR3. Germline lookup yields CDR1 SGHVS and CDR2 FNYEAQ. The CDR3 sequence is CASSLETRSPLHF. The CDR3 DNA is TGTGCCAGCAGCTTAGAAACTCGTTCACCCCTCCACTTT.

The CDR3 DNA is TGTGCCAGCTCACCACCGTGGGGAGGGGCGAACGAGCAGTACTTC. Translation gives CASSPPWGGANEQYF. The gene calls are TRBV18 and TRBJ2-7, with 7 bases fitting TRBD2. Germline trimming cut 0 bases from V and 5 bases from J; bases unmatched to any gene: 7. Germline CDR1 and CDR2: KGHSH and LQKENI. This CDR3 spans 15 amino acids.

J is TRBJ1-4 and V is TRBV30; weak D call: TRBD1 (5 bases). CDR1 is GTSNPN and CDR2 is SVGIG in the germline V gene (reference sequence). Trimming shortened V by 5 bases and J by 9 bases, and 13 bases separated the two germline ends. CDR3 length equals 12 residues. CDR3 amino acids: CAWSEAGQKLFF. The CDR3 bases are TGTGCCTGGTCAGAGGCAGGGCAAAAACTGTTTTTT.

This chain joins TRBV5-6 and TRBJ2-5, with D perhaps TRBD2 (7 bases). Trimming cost V 3 bases and J 4 bases, with 16 bases left between them. The CDR3 contains 15 residues. CDR1 SGHDT and CDR2 YYEEEE come from the germline V gene. The CDR3 loop reads CASSSSGGAGETQYF. In nucleotides, the CDR3 is TGTGCCAGCAGCTCCTCTGGGGGGGCAGGAGAGACCCAGTACTTC.

This clone was recorded only once. V usage is TRBV2 and J usage is TRBJ2-7; 10 bases fit TRBD1. The CDR3 runs to 15 residues. The germline V gene encodes CDR1 SNHLY and CDR2 FYNNEI. The trim removed 8 bases at V and 4 bases at J, leaving 11 bases unmatched. Here the CDR3 DNA reads TGTGCCAGCTCGGGACAGGGGCAGGGGTGGTACGAGCAGTACTTC. Protein sequence: CASSGQGQGWYEQYF. The full variable domain, its missing parts supplied by reference TRBV2 and TRBJ2-7, is EPEVTQTPSHQVTQMGQEVILRCVPISNHLYFYWYRQILGQKVEFLVSFYNNEISEKSEIFDDQFSVERPDGSNFTLKIRSTKLEDSAMYFCASSGQGQGWYEQYFGPGTRLTVT.

This rearrangement joins TRBV6-5 to TRBJ1-4; 10 positions match TRBD1. CDR3 length equals 16 residues. The V gene end was trimmed by 3 bases and the J gene end by 8 bases; junction bases not matched to a gene: 9. Germline values: CDR1 MNHEY, CDR2 SVGAGI. CDR3 amino acids: CASSYLPGQGLEKLFF. The CDR3 DNA reads as TGTGCCAGCAGTTATCTTCCGGGACAGGGGTTAGAAAAACTGTTTTTT.

The V and J genes are TRBV6-1 and TRBJ2-1; 11 bases line up with TRBD2. Germline V gene lookup returns CDR1 MNHNS and CDR2 SASEGT. There are 15 residues in the CDR3. V was clipped by 7 bases and J by 1 base; unmatched bases: 3. The CDR3 nucleotides read TGTGCCAGCACAGGGACTAGCGGTTCCTACAATGAGCAGTTCTTC. As protein: CASTGTSGSYNEQFF.

The rearrangement joins TRBV5-4 to TRBJ1-2, with D maybe TRBD1 (6 bases). This CDR3 has 14 amino acids. The ends were cut back, 2 bases at V and 2 bases at J, with 10 bases in the middle. CDR1 SGHNT and CDR2 YYREEE come from the germline V gene (reference sequence). The CDR3 coding sequence is TGTGCCAGCAGCTTTGAGGACAGCAACTATGGCTACACCTTC. This sequence encodes CASSFEDSNYGYTF.